This TCR beta chain is drawn from a study of neoadjuvant nivolumab and ipilimumab in lung cancer. General study findings and limits: Blood richness before therapy tracked richness in tumors resected after neoadjuvant therapy. From pretherapy to surgery, tumor richness and clonality rose with dual therapy. Compared with tumor-adjacent uninvolved lung, resected tumors showed greater richness and clonality.

To note about this clone: The antigen remains undetermined.

The germline CDR1 and CDR2 sequences are SGHTS and YDEGEE. This CDR3 region has 9 residues. V gave up 3 bases and J gave up 5 bases, with 0 bases separating them. The method was immunoSEQ multiplex PCR; TCRdb's version includes in-frame clones alone and lacks a portion of them. The sample includes roughly 32,000 clones, roughly 90% seen only once; the top ten take around 2.2%. The V and J genes are TRBV5-8 and TRBJ2-7; D remains unclear. The receptor's source is an adult with non-small cell lung cancer. The input for sequencing was peripheral blood, taken after neoadjuvant nivolumab, alone or with ipilimumab, at or shortly before surgery. The CDR3 loop reads CASSYEQYF. CDR3 in DNA: TGTGCCAGCAGCTACGAGCAGTACTTC.